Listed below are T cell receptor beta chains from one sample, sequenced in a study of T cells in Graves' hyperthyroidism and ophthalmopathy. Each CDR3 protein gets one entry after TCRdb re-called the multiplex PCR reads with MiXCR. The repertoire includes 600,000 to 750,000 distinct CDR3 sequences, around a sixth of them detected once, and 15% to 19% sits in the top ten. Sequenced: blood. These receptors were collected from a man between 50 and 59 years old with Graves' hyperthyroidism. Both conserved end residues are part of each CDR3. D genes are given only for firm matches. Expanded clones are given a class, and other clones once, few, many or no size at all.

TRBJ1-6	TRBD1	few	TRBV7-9	TGTGCCAGCAGCTTAGACAGGGGATATAATTCACCCCTCCACTTT	CASSLDRGYNSPLHF
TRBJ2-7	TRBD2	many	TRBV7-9	TGTGCCAGCAGCCTCCAGGGCCGACTGGCTAGCGGGACGACCCGTGGGTCTGGCGAGCAGTACTTC	CASSLQGRLASGTTRGSGEQYF
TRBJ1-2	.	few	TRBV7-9	TGTGCCGGGAGGCGCGGTTGGGGCTACACCTTC	CAGRRGWGYTF
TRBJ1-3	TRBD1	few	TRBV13	TGTGCCAGCAGCACGACCTCAGGGGGAACGAGTTCTGGAAACACCATATATTTT	CASSTTSGGTSSGNTIYF
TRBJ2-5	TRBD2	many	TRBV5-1	TGCGCCAGCAGCGGGATAGCGGGAGTCGAGGAGACCCAGTACTTC	CASSGIAGVEETQYF
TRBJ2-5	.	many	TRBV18	TGTGCCAGCTCATCCAACCACCGGGAACAGGGGTACTTC	CASSSNHREQGYF
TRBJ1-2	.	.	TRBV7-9	TGTGCCAGCAGCCCTCAGAGGACGAACTATGGCTACACCTTC	CASSPQRTNYGYTF
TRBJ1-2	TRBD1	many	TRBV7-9	TGTGCCAGCAGCTTAGATGAGGGGGCGCGAGGCTACACCTTC	CASSLDEGARGYTF
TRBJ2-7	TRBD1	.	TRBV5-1	TGCGCCAGCAGCTTGTGGGACAGGACCTACGAGCAGTACTTC	CASSLWDRTYEQYF
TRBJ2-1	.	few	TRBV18	TGTGCCAGCTCACCACCGACCGTAAACAATGAGCAGTTCTTC	CASSPPTVNNEQFF
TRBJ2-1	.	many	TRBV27	TGTGCCAGCAGCACCTTCCCGGGACATCAAATCGGGAATGAGCAGTTCTTC	CASSTFPGHQIGNEQFF
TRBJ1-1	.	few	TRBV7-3	TGTGCCAGCAGCTTAGAAGGAGGTTGGGGGACTGAAGCTTTCTTT	CASSLEGGWGTEAFF
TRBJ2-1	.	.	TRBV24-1	TGTGCCACCAGTGTTAGTGACAATGAGCAGTTCTTC	CATSVSDNEQFF
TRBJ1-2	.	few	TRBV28	TGTGCCAGCACCACCAGAAGGGGTAACTATGGCTACACCTTC	CASTTRRGNYGYTF
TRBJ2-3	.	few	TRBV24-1	TGTGCCACCAGTTTAGGGAGCTCAGATACGCAGTATTTT	CATSLGSSDTQYF
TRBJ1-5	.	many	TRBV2	TGTGCCAGCAGTTCCACCGCGGGGAGCCAGCCCCAGCATTTT	CASSSTAGSQPQHF
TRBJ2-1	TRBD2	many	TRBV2	TGTGCCAGCAGGGGACTAGCGGGAGTAAATGAGCAGTTCTTC	CASRGLAGVNEQFF
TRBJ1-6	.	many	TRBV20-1	TGCAGTGCTAATACCGGAGCCAATTCACCCCTCCACTTT	CSANTGANSPLHF